The clone carrying this TCR beta chain showed up many times. This specimen belongs to a study of early T cells in non-severe SARS-CoV-2 infection. A single record per CDR3 protein comes from TCRdb applying MiXCR to the 5' RACE reads. The table has about 42,000 distinct CDR3 sequences, about 7% seen once; the top ten hold around 4.5%. This CDR3 comprises 13 residues. Looked up from germline, CDR1 is MNHEY and CDR2 is SVGAGI. With 4 bases removed from V and 10 bases from J, the gap between germline ends came to 14 bases. J is TRBJ2-1 and V is TRBV6-5; TRBD1 might be the D (5 bases). Sequencing input: whole blood. The sequence derives from an adult who was a healthcare worker with PCR-confirmed SARS-CoV-2 infection or an uninfected control (not recorded which). Here the CDR3 DNA reads TGTGCCAGCAGTTCCCCGGTCTACAGGGAGCAGTTCTTC. Encoded protein: CASSSPVYREQFF.